Below, 31 T cell receptor beta chains from the same sample are listed, as sequenced in a study of T-cell memory formation after mild COVID-19. TCRdb ran MiXCR on the 5' RACE reads and lists one entry per CDR3 protein. The table records 200,000 or so distinct CDR3 sequences, 16% of them present only once. The sequencing input was PBMCs or a T cell subset sorted from them (not recorded which). The source of these receptors is an adult woman who had mild COVID-19 (a few samples of this study predate the infection). Cell type and time point are not known.

This clonotype was detected a few times. V and J are TRBV12-3 or TRBV12-4 and TRBJ2-1, with a possible D match to TRBD2 (5 bases). Trimming left V 3 bases short and J 0 bases short, with 9 bases between. CDR3 length equals 15 residues. This chain's CDR3 is CASSFRRVSYNEQFF. CDR3 DNA sequence: TGTGCCAGCAGTTTTAGGCGGGTCTCCTACAATGAGCAGTTCTTC.

This clonotype was detected a few times. The J gene is TRBJ1-3, the V gene TRBV12-3 or TRBV12-4; D is ambiguous. Trimming stripped 11 bases from V and 4 bases from J, with 12 bases between. This CDR3 region has 12 residues. CDR3 bases: TGTGCCGGTCGGAGGGCCGGAAACACCATATATTTT. This translates into CAGRRAGNTIYF.

This clonotype has just a few counts. This sequence joins TRBV7-8 and TRBJ1-2; D possibly corresponds to TRBD1 (5 bases). The CDR3 has 15 residues. The V and J ends lost 5 bases and 4 bases respectively, with 17 bases between them. Germline CDR1 reads SGHVS; CDR2 reads FQNEAQ. As DNA, the CDR3 is TGTGCCAGCAGCCCCAGACGGGGGGAGGCCTATGGCTACACCTTC. Translating it yields CASSPRRGEAYGYTF.

The V gene is TRBV7-2, the J gene TRBJ2-3; tentative D call: TRBD2 (5 bases). The V and J ends lost 1 base and 0 bases respectively, with 14 bases between them. Germline-derived CDR1 and CDR2 are SGHTA and FQGNSA. CDR3 length: 17 residues. The CDR3 sequence is CASSLDWLASSTDTQYF. The CDR3 DNA follows: TGTGCCAGCAGCTTAGATTGGCTAGCCTCTAGCACAGATACGCAGTATTTT.

This clonotype was seen more than once but under ten times. This sequence joins TRBV12-3 or TRBV12-4 and TRBJ2-4, with D unclear. V lost 5 bases and J 2 bases, leaving 13 bases between the germline ends. This CDR3 spans 15 amino acids. CDR3 protein: CASSPGVKSKNIQYF. The CDR3 nucleotides read TGTGCCAGCAGTCCGGGCGTGAAGTCCAAAAACATTCAGTACTTC.

The rearrangement links TRBV5-1 to TRBJ1-4, with TRBD1 matching over 9 bases. CDR3 length equals 15 residues. The V gene's germline CDR1 is SGHRS and CDR2 YFSETQ. With V trimmed by 4 bases and J by 5 bases, 6 bases remained unmatched. In nucleotides, the CDR3 is TGCGCCAGCAGCCCCCAGACAGGGGGGAATGAAAAACTGTTTTTT. Translation: CASSPQTGGNEKLFF.

This clonotype was counted only a few times. DNA of the CDR3: TGTGCCAGCAGCTCCCCGACAGGGAGCTCCTACGAGCAGTACTTC. This encodes CASSSPTGSSYEQYF. V gene TRBV6-5 combines with J gene TRBJ2-7; 7 nucleotides align to TRBD1. This CDR3 contains 15 residues. Germline V CDR1 and CDR2: MNHEY, SVGAGI. V gave up 6 bases and J gave up 0 bases; unmatched junction bases: 8.

This clonotype was counted a few times. The V gene is TRBV3-1, the J gene TRBJ1-2, with D possibly matching TRBD1 (5 bases). The V and J ends lost 8 bases and 6 bases respectively, with 13 bases between them. The CDR3 loop spans 12 amino acids. Per the germline V gene, CDR1 is LGHDT and CDR2 is YNNKEL (reference sequence). The CDR3 here is CASFSQGDGYTF. Here the CDR3 DNA reads TGTGCCAGCTTTTCTCAAGGGGATGGCTACACCTTC.

This clonotype has more than one count but fewer than ten. The rearrangement joins TRBV24-1 to TRBJ2-1; 7 bases fit TRBD1. The junction had 10 bases not matched to a gene; V was cut back by 5 bases and J by 4 bases. Germline CDR1 KGHDR, CDR2 SFDVKD. The length of the CDR3 is 16 residues. Written as DNA, the CDR3 is TGTGCCACCAGTGGTCTTTCCGGGACAGCATACAATGAGCAGTTCTTC. It codes for CATSGLSGTAYNEQFF.

The V and J genes are TRBV7-2 and TRBJ1-6; D is possibly TRBD1 (6 bases). The CDR3 contains 14 residues. The germline CDR1 and CDR2 sequences are SGHTA and FQGNSA. V lost 6 bases, J lost 12 bases, and 18 bases lay in between. DNA of the CDR3: TGTGCCAGCAGACACTATGACCGGGACAAACCCCTCCACTTT. The encoded protein is CASRHYDRDKPLHF. Complete variable domain (other parts from reference TRBV7-2 and TRBJ1-6): GAGVSQSPSNKVTEKGKDVELRCDPISGHTALYWYRQSLGQGLEFLIYFQGNSAPDKSGLPSDRFSAERTGGSVSTLTIQRTQQEDSAVYLCASRHYDRDKPLHFGNGTRLTVT.

This clonotype has more than one count but fewer than ten. V usage is TRBV15 and J usage is TRBJ2-7, with a tentative D call TRBD1 (6 bases). V was clipped by 0 bases and J by 6 bases, with 12 bases between them. The CDR3 is 14 amino acids. CDR1 is LNHNV, CDR2 YYDKDF, per germline (reference sequence). The CDR3 bases are TGTGCCACCAGCAGAGATCTGGCCAGGGGCGAGCAGTACTTC. Its protein product is CATSRDLARGEQYF.

This clonotype turned up a few times. The chain recombines TRBV12-3 or TRBV12-4 with TRBJ2-7; D gene unclear. Between the trimmed V and J ends, which lost 8 bases and 6 bases, there was a span of 11 bases. The CDR3 extends over 11 amino acids. The CDR3 loop is CASRAASEQYF. DNA of the CDR3: TGTGCCAGCCGGGCAGCCTCCGAGCAGTACTTC.

The sample holds a few counts of this clonotype. V is TRBV4-1 and J is TRBJ2-6, with 7 bases lining up with TRBD1. V shed 3 bases, J shed 1 base, and the junction held 12 bases outside the gene matches. Germline values: CDR1 MGHRA, CDR2 YSYEKL. CDR3 size: 19 residues. The CDR3 DNA sequence: TGCGCCAGCAGCCACGTTATTAAAAAGGGGGCTTCTGGGGCCAACGTCCTGACTTTC. It yields the protein CASSHVIKKGASGANVLTF.

The chain couples TRBV21-1 to TRBJ2-7. TRBV21-1 represents a pseudogene. CDR3 size: 12 residues. As DNA, the CDR3 is TGTGCCAGCAGCAAAGGAGTTAGAGAGCAGTACTTC. It specifies CASSKGVREQYF.

The CDR3: CASSDSVAGGSREQFF. CDR3 sequence (DNA): TGTGCCAGCAGTGACTCAGTAGCGGGAGGGTCGCGTGAGCAGTTCTTC. V usage is TRBV6-4 and J usage is TRBJ2-1; 11 bases agree with TRBD2. Trimming removed 0 bases from V and 9 bases from J; junction bases left unmatched: 7. From germline, CDR1 is MRHNA and CDR2 SNTAGT. CDR3 length: 16 residues.

This chain uses TRBV6-5 with TRBJ1-5, with D hard to call. In germline, CDR1 is MNHEY, CDR2 SVGAGI. There are 15 residues in the CDR3. The ends were cut back, 6 bases at V and 7 bases at J, with 19 bases in the middle. CDR3: CASSLQHGIGQPQHF. The CDR3 DNA is TGTGCCAGCAGCCTACAGCATGGTATCGGACAGCCCCAGCATTTT.

This clonotype was observed once. This chain links TRBV7-8 with TRBJ2-4; D may be TRBD1 (5 bases). This CDR3 has 16 residues. CDR1 SGHVS and CDR2 FQNEAQ come from the germline V gene. V gave up 5 bases and J gave up 7 bases, with 21 bases separating them. In DNA form, the CDR3 reads TGTGCCAGCAGCACCCAACCGGAGACAGTTTTGAACATTCAGTACTTC. Its protein is CASSTQPETVLNIQYF.

There are many counts of this clonotype. This chain uses TRBV29-1 with TRBJ2-3, with unresolved D. V lost 1 base to trimming and J lost 0 bases, with 11 bases between them. CDR3 length: 15 amino acids. The V gene's germline CDR1 is SQVTM and CDR2 ANQGSEA. The CDR3 loop reads CSVEVRWESTDTQYF. For the CDR3, the DNA is TGCAGCGTTGAAGTACGGTGGGAAAGCACAGATACGCAGTATTTT.

V and J are TRBV5-1 and TRBJ2-3; the match to TRBD2 covers 11 bases. CDR1 is SGHRS, CDR2 YFSETQ, per germline. This CDR3 has 16 amino acids. Trimming removed 3 bases from V and 2 bases from J; junction bases left unmatched: 5. Here the CDR3 reads CASSSGLAGSTDTQYF. CDR3 bases: TGCGCCAGCAGCTCAGGACTAGCGGGTTCCACAGATACGCAGTATTTT.

The V and J genes are TRBV18 and TRBJ2-5; D gene ambiguous. From germline, CDR1 is KGHSH and CDR2 LQKENI. Trimming pared 2 bases from V and 5 bases from J, leaving 18 bases between. The CDR3 has 16 residues. The CDR3 region has the DNA TGTGCCAGCTCACCAAGTTTATCGGGCCGTTCCGAGACCCAGTACTTC. This encodes CASSPSLSGRSETQYF.

V gene TRBV4-3 combines with J gene TRBJ1-2; 8 bases map to TRBD1. The CDR3 consists of 15 residues. V gave up 5 bases and J gave up 3 bases; unmatched junction bases: 8. Germline V gene sequence: CDR1 LGHNA, CDR2 YSLEER. CDR3 amino acids: CASSGQGRGHYGYTF. In DNA, the CDR3 is TGCGCCAGCAGCGGACAGGGAAGAGGACACTATGGCTACACCTTC.

This clonotype was observed a few times. The chain carries TRBV18 and TRBJ2-2, with 8 bases that match TRBD1. The CDR3 length is 17 residues. Germline CDR1 and CDR2: KGHSH and LQKENI. The ends lost 1 base at V and 4 bases at J; junction bases unmatched: 8. This CDR3 reads CASSPRQGFPSTGELFF. The CDR3 DNA reads TGTGCCAGCTCACCACGACAGGGGTTCCCGAGCACCGGGGAGCTGTTTTTT.

The chain joins TRBV14 to TRBJ1-1; D unclear. CDR1 is SGHDN and CDR2 is FVKESK in the germline V gene. The CDR3 has 14 amino acids. V lost 4 bases, J lost 0 bases, and 9 bases lay in between. DNA of the CDR3: TGTGCCAGCAGCCTGTCGGTCCTGAACACTGAAGCTTTCTTT. This encodes CASSLSVLNTEAFF.

This clonotype has just one count. This chain links TRBV7-6 with TRBJ2-5; D not resolved. The CDR3 extends over 12 amino acids. Trimming pared 5 bases from V and 4 bases from J, leaving 8 bases between. Germline V gives CDR1 SGHVS, CDR2 FNYEAQ. In DNA form, the CDR3 reads TGTGCCAGCAGCCATCTCGGAGAGACCCAGTACTTC. Translating gives CASSHLGETQYF.

This clonotype was counted between two and nine times. V usage is TRBV20-1 and J usage is TRBJ2-3; D not resolved. The germline V gene has CDR1 DFQATT and CDR2 SNEGSKA (reference sequence). The CDR3 is made up of 12 amino acids. V lost 3 bases to trimming and J lost 1 base, with 5 bases between them. The CDR3 DNA follows: TGCAGTGCTAGTGGGGGCACAGATACGCAGTATTTT. It yields the protein CSASGGTDTQYF.

This chain joins TRBV28 and TRBJ1-1; D perhaps matches TRBD1 (5 bases). The CDR3 is 11 amino acids. Germline V gene data show CDR1 as MDHEN and CDR2 as SYDVKM. V shed 4 bases and J shed 5 bases, with 5 bases lying between them. CDR3 region: CASSYRTEAFF. CDR3 coding DNA: TGTGCCAGCAGTTACAGGACTGAAGCTTTCTTT.

This clonotype has more than one count but fewer than ten. The chain recombines TRBV6-1 with TRBJ2-1; TRBD1 or TRBD2 may be the D gene (5 bases each). Trimming pared 9 bases from V and 0 bases from J, leaving 12 bases between. There are 14 residues in the CDR3. Germline assignment: CDR1 MNHNS and CDR2 SASEGT. CDR3 residues: CASWGRSSYNEQFF. CDR3 DNA: TGTGCCAGTTGGGGACGGAGCTCCTACAATGAGCAGTTCTTC.

This chain connects TRBV12-3 or TRBV12-4 to TRBJ2-7; D might be TRBD1 or TRBD2, each matching 6 bases. V was cut by 3 bases and J by 1 base, with 13 bases left in between. The CDR3 has 15 amino acids. This CDR3 reads CASSFIQGRSYEQYF. The CDR3 DNA reads TGTGCCAGCAGTTTTATCCAGGGGAGGTCCTACGAGCAGTACTTC.

V usage is TRBV5-4 and J usage is TRBJ1-2; 9 bases map to TRBD1. The ends lost 4 bases at V and 12 bases at J; junction bases unmatched: 13. Germline CDR1 SGHNT, CDR2 YYREEE (reference sequence). This CDR3 has 14 amino acids. CDR3 residues: CASSQDRGITLHTF. The CDR3 region has the DNA TGTGCCAGCAGCCAAGACAGGGGGATAACGCTACACACCTTC.

There are a few counts of this clonotype. The genes are TRBV4-1 and TRBJ2-1; D might be TRBD2 (5 bases). Germline V gene sequence: CDR1 MGHRA, CDR2 YSYEKL. There are 16 residues in the CDR3. V was pared by 4 bases and J by 5 bases, with 18 bases between. The CDR3 sequence: CASSLAEDYRNNEQFF. The CDR3 DNA reads as TGCGCCAGCAGCCTCGCCGAAGACTATAGGAACAATGAGCAGTTCTTC.

This clonotype has only a few counts. The chain carries TRBV15 and TRBJ1-5, with TRBD1 identical over 8 bases. This CDR3 has 15 amino acids. V lost 5 bases, J lost 2 bases, and 5 bases stayed unmatched. Germline V gene sequence: CDR1 LNHNV, CDR2 YYDKDF (reference sequence). The CDR3 nucleotides are TGTGCCACCAGCCTAGGACAGGGAGGCAATCAGCCCCAGCATTTT. Amino acid sequence: CATSLGQGGNQPQHF.